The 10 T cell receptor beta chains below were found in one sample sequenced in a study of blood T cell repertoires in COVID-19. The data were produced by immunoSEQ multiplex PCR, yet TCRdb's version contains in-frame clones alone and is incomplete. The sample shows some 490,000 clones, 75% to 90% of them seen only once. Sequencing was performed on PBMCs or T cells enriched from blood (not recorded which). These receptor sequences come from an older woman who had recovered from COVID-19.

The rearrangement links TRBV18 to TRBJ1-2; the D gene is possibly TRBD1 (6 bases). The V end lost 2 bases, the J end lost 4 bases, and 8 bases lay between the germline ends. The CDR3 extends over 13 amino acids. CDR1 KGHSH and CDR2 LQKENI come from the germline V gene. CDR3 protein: CASSPGTTYGYTF. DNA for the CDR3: TGTGCCAGCTCACCAGGGACAACCTATGGCTACACCTTC.

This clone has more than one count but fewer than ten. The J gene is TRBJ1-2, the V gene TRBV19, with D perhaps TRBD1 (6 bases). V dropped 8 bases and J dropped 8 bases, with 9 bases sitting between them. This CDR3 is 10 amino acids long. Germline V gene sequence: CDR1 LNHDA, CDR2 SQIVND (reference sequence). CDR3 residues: CASRGGGYTF. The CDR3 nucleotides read TGTGCCAGTCGAGGGGGAGGCTACACCTTC.

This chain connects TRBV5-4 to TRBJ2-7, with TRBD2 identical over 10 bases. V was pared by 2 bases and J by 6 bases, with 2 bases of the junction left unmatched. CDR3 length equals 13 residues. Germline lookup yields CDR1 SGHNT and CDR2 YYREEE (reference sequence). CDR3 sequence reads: CASSFSGGGEQYV. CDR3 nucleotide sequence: TGTGCCAGCAGCTTCAGCGGGGGGGGCGAGCAGTACGTC.

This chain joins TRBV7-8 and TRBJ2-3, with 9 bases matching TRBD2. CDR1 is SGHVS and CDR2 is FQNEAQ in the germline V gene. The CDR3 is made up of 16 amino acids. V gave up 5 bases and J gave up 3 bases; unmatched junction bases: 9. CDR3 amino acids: CASSARGGGATDTQYF. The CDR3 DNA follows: TGTGCCAGCAGCGCTAGGGGCGGGGGGGCTACAGATACGCAGTATTTT.

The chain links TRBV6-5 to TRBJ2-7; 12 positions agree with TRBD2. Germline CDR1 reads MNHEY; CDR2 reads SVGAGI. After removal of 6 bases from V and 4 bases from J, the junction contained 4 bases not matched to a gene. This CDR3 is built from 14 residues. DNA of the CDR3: TGTGCCAGCAGACTAGCGGGGGGTATATACGAGCAGTACTTC. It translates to CASRLAGGIYEQYF.

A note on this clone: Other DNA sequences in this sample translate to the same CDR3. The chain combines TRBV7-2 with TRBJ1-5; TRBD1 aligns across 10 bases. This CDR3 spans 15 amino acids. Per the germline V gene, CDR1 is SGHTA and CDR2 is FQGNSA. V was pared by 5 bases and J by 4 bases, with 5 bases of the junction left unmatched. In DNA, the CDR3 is TGTGCCAGCAGCCCAAGGACAGGGGGTAATCAGCCCCAGCATTTT. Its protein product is CASSPRTGGNQPQHF.

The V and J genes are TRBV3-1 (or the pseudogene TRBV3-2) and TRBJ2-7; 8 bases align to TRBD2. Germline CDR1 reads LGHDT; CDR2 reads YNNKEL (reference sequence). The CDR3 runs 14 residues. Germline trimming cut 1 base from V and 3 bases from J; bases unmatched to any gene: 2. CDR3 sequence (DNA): TGTGCCAGCAGCCAAGGCCTAGCGGGCTACGAGCAGTACTTC. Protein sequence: CASSQGLAGYEQYF.

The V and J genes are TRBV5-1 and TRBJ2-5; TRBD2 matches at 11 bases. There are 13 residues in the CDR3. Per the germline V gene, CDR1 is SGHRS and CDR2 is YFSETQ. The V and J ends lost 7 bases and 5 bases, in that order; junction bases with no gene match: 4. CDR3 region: CASGGLAGETQYF. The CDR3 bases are TGCGCCAGCGGAGGACTAGCGGGTGAGACCCAGTACTTC.

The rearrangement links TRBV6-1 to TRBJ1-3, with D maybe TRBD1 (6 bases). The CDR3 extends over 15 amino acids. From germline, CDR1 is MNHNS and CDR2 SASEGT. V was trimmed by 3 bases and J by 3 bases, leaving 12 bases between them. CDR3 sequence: CASSDGGLYGNTIYF. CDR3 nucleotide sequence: TGTGCCAGCAGTGACGGGGGGCTCTATGGAAACACCATATATTTT.

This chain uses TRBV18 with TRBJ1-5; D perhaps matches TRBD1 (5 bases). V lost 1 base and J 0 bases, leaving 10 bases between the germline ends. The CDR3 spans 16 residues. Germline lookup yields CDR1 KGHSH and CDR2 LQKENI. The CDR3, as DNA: TGTGCCAGCTCACCACTCGCGGGGGATAGCAATCAGCCCCAGCATTTT. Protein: CASSPLAGDSNQPQHF.